The 21 T cell receptor beta chains listed next were all sequenced from one sample in a study of identical twins. TCRdb ran MiXCR on the 5' RACE reads and lists one entry per CDR3 protein. The sample has 350,000 to 500,000 distinct CDR3 sequences, about a fifth seen once. Sequencing input: naive T cells sorted from blood. The origin of the receptors is a man aged 50 or older in good health.

The V call is TRBV3-1, the J call TRBJ2-7; D call uncertain. CDR1 is LGHDT, CDR2 YNNKEL, per germline (reference sequence). With 0 bases removed from V and 2 bases from J, the gap between germline ends came to 14 bases. The CDR3 runs 16 residues. The DNA for the CDR3 is TGTGCCAGCAGCCAAGAGAGGTGGTCAACTCCCTACGAGCAGTACTTC. Translated: CASSQERWSTPYEQYF.

This clonotype was counted once. Just one base apart from a much larger clone, this may be a read error. The CDR3 carries no conserved terminal phenylalanine or tryptophan, so it likely arises from a read error. The chain couples TRBV7-8 to TRBJ2-5; 8 bases are shared with TRBD2. Germline loops: CDR1 SGHVS, CDR2 FQNEAQ. CDR3 length equals 18 residues. Unmatched junction bases numbered 12, after V lost 1 base and J lost 2 bases. Here the CDR3 DNA reads TGTGCCAGCAGCTTAGTAGTTTGGGAGCGGGGGACGCAAGAGACCCAGTACCTC. This gives the protein CASSLVVWERGTQETQYL.

This clonotype was observed many times. V and J are TRBV4-1 and TRBJ2-5, with a tentative D call TRBD2 (6 bases). The CDR3 has 16 amino acids. Looked up from germline, CDR1 is MGHRA and CDR2 is YSYEKL. V lost 3 bases and J lost 2, with 16 bases in between. The CDR3 sequence: CASSHSNGGLQETQYF. CDR3 in DNA: TGCGCCAGCAGCCATTCTAATGGGGGACTGCAAGAGACCCAGTACTTC.

On this clonotype: A much larger clone lies one base from this, so it may be a read error. This chain uses TRBV7-9 with TRBJ2-7; D is unclear. The CDR3 extends over 15 amino acids. Germline V lookup: CDR1 SEHNR, CDR2 FQNEAQ (reference sequence). The V end was cut by 2 bases, the J end by 2 bases, with 13 bases between. The CDR3 protein is CASSLFPRETYEQYF. The CDR3 nucleotides read TGTGCCAGCAGCTTATTCCCCCGAGAAACCTACGAGCAGTACTTC.

With respect to this clonotype: This could be a read error, since a much larger clone is one nucleotide away. The genes are TRBV28 and TRBJ2-7; D gene unclear. The CDR3 consists of 11 residues. CDR1 and CDR2 (germline): MDHEN, SYDVKM. The ends were cut back, 5 bases at V and 7 bases at J, with 9 bases in the middle. Here the CDR3 reads CASSQGKEQYF. The CDR3 bases are TGTGCCAGCAGTCAAGGAAAGGAGCAGTACTTC.

Ten or more counts support this clonotype. The V gene is TRBV20-1, the J gene TRBJ2-5; D possibly matches TRBD1 or TRBD2 (5 bases each). V lost 3 bases, J lost 1 base, and 9 bases lay in between. Germline V lookup: CDR1 DFQATT, CDR2 SNEGSKA (reference sequence). CDR3 length: 13 residues. The CDR3: CSASRDVQETQYF. CDR3 coding DNA: TGCAGTGCTAGCAGGGACGTCCAAGAGACCCAGTACTTC.

This clonotype was recorded at least ten times. The chain uses TRBV9 and TRBJ1-3; perhaps TRBD1 as D (5 bases). V gave up 4 bases and J gave up 0 bases, with 11 bases separating them. CDR3 length: 15 residues. CDR1 is SGDLS, CDR2 YYNGEE, per germline. The CDR3 DNA is TGTGCCAGCAGCCCCCGACAGAGCTCTGGAAACACCATATATTTT. Encoded protein: CASSPRQSSGNTIYF.

The chain employs TRBV24-1 and TRBJ2-1; 9 positions match TRBD2. Per germline, CDR1 KGHDR and CDR2 SFDVKD. J was trimmed by 9 bases and V by 8 bases; bases with no gene match: 7. The CDR3 loop spans 13 amino acids. CDR3 sequence: CATIPSGTFEQFF. The CDR3 coding sequence is TGTGCCACCATCCCTAGCGGGACCTTTGAGCAGTTCTTC.

This clonotype was recorded many times. This chain uses TRBV12-3 or TRBV12-4 with TRBJ2-5; 9 nucleotides line up with TRBD2. V trimming: 6 bases; J trimming: 2 bases; junction bases outside the gene matches: 7. This CDR3 comprises 15 residues. CDR3 residues: CASSQRLAVQETQYF. The CDR3 DNA reads TGTGCCAGCAGCCAGAGACTAGCGGTGCAAGAGACCCAGTACTTC.

V usage is TRBV20-1 and J usage is TRBJ2-1; 7 bases are shared with TRBD2. The CDR3 has 15 residues. Germline V CDR1 and CDR2: DFQATT, SNEGSKA (reference sequence). J lost 5 bases, V lost 0 bases, and 7 bases had no gene match. The CDR3 here is CSAREDSGGNNEQFF. CDR3 in DNA: TGCAGTGCTAGAGAGGACTCCGGGGGGAACAATGAGCAGTTCTTC.

This clonotype came up a few times. This chain links TRBV18 with TRBJ2-7, with D possibly matching TRBD1 (5 bases). The CDR3 spans 17 residues. V was shortened by 3 bases and J by 1 base, with 19 bases between the two germline ends. The germline CDR1 and CDR2 sequences are KGHSH and LQKENI. CDR3 in DNA: TGTGCCAGCTCACCGCTCTGGGGCGACATGAAATCCTACGAGCAGTACTTC. Its protein product is CASSPLWGDMKSYEQYF.

There are a few counts of this clonotype. The chain carries TRBV5-6 and TRBJ2-3, with no clear D. The ends were cut back, 2 bases at V and 0 bases at J, with 13 bases in the middle. Germline CDR1 reads SGHDT; CDR2 reads YYEEEE. The CDR3 spans 16 residues. CDR3 DNA: TGTGCCAGCAGCTTTGCATCAGGTTATAGCACAGATACGCAGTATTTT. Translating gives CASSFASGYSTDTQYF.

In its sample, this clonotype was seen many times. The CDR3 DNA follows: TGTGCCAGCAGCCCCTCTAGAGATACGCAGTATTTT. It translates to CASSPSRDTQYF. The chain has TRBV12-3 or TRBV12-4 and TRBJ2-3; no definite D call. The CDR3 consists of 12 residues. V lost 6 bases and J lost 5, with 9 bases in between.

The rearrangement joins TRBV5-1 to TRBJ2-1; TRBD1 matches 8 bases. V lost 0 bases to trimming and J lost 2 bases; unmatched junction nucleotides: 4. This CDR3 region has 16 residues. Germline V gene data show CDR1 as SGHRS and CDR2 as YFSETQ. The CDR3 DNA is TGCGCCAGCAGCTTGGGACAGGGGTTCCCCTACAATGAGCAGTTCTTC. Its translation is CASSLGQGFPYNEQFF.

The chain couples TRBV28 to TRBJ2-7; weak D call: TRBD2 (6 bases). CDR1 MDHEN and CDR2 SYDVKM come from the germline V gene. The V end lost 6 bases, the J end lost 1 base, and 16 bases lay between the germline ends. CDR3 size: 15 residues. As DNA, the CDR3 is TGTGCCAGCAGCTGGGGACTGCCAGAGTCCTACGAGCAGTACTTC. Protein product: CASSWGLPESYEQYF.

This rearrangement joins TRBV20-1 to TRBJ1-2; a possible D gene is TRBD1 (6 bases). Germline V CDR1 and CDR2: DFQATT, SNEGSKA (reference sequence). CDR3 length: 14 amino acids. The V and J ends lost 0 bases and 1 base respectively, with 9 bases between them. The CDR3 loop is CSARETGVNYGYTF. Here the CDR3 DNA reads TGCAGTGCTAGAGAGACAGGAGTTAACTATGGCTACACCTTC.

The chain's CDR3 is CASSFRAVPYGYTF. The CDR3 coding sequence is TGTGCCAGCAGCTTTCGGGCGGTGCCCTATGGCTACACCTTC. The V gene is TRBV7-9, the J gene TRBJ1-2; D remains ambiguous. This CDR3 region has 14 residues. V lost 3 bases and J 4 bases, leaving 12 bases between the germline ends. Looked up from germline, CDR1 is SEHNR and CDR2 is FQNEAQ (reference sequence).

The J gene is TRBJ2-5, the V gene TRBV9; 10 nucleotides agree with TRBD2. The germline V gene has CDR1 SGDLS and CDR2 YYNGEE. This CDR3 has 18 residues. V shed 4 bases, J shed 5 bases, and the junction held 17 bases outside the gene matches. The CDR3 coding sequence is TGTGCCAGCAGCCCCAGCGGGAGGGCCCGTAAGTTGACGGAGACCCAGTACTTC. It encodes CASSPSGRARKLTETQYF.

This clonotype was counted at least ten times. The chain links TRBV29-1 to TRBJ2-7; 10 bases fit TRBD2. This CDR3 is built from 13 residues. V dropped 4 bases and J dropped 7; count of bases not matched to a gene: 7. Per germline, CDR1 SQVTM and CDR2 ANQGSEA. DNA of the CDR3: TGCAGCGTTGGGCTAGCGGGAGTGTTTGAGCAGTACTTC. Its translation is CSVGLAGVFEQYF.

This clonotype was recorded once. In DNA form, the CDR3 reads TGCGCCAGCAGCCACGGACTAGCGACCTCCTACGAGCAGTACTTC. Translation gives CASSHGLATSYEQYF. This chain links TRBV4-3 with TRBJ2-7; 9 nucleotides agree with TRBD2. V was pared by 3 bases and J by 0 bases, with 3 bases of the junction left unmatched. CDR1 and CDR2 from the germline V gene are LGHNA and YSLEER. This CDR3 contains 15 residues.

The sample holds many counts of this clonotype. V is TRBV11-2 and J is TRBJ2-3; TRBD2 agrees at 7 bases. The CDR3 totals 15 residues. Germline lookup yields CDR1 SGHAT and CDR2 FQNNGV. V shed 0 bases and J 1 base; nucleotides not matched to a gene: 1. This chain's CDR3 is CASSLEAGGTDTQYF. For the CDR3, the DNA is TGTGCCAGCAGCTTAGAGGCGGGGGGCACAGATACGCAGTATTTT.